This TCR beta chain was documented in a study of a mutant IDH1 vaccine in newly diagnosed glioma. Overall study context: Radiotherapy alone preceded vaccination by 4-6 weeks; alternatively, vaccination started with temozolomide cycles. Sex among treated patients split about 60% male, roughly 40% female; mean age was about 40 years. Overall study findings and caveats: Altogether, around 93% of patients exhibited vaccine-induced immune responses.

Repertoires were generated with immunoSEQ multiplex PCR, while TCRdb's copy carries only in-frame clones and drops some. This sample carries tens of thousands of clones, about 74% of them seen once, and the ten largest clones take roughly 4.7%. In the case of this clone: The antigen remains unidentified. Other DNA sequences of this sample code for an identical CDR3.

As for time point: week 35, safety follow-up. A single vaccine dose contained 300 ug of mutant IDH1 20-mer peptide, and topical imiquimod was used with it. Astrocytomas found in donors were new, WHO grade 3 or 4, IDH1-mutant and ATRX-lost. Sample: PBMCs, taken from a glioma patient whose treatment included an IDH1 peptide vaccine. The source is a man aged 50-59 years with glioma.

CDR3 in amino acids: CASSLPGGNQPQHF. Written as DNA, the CDR3 is TGTGCCAGCAGCCTCCCAGGGGGGAATCAGCCCCAGCATTTT. This chain joins TRBV7-8 and TRBJ1-5, with TRBD1 matching 7 bases. The CDR3 is 14 residues long. J was trimmed by 4 bases and V by 5 bases; bases with no gene match: 5. Germline V gene data show CDR1 as SGHVS and CDR2 as FQNEAQ.